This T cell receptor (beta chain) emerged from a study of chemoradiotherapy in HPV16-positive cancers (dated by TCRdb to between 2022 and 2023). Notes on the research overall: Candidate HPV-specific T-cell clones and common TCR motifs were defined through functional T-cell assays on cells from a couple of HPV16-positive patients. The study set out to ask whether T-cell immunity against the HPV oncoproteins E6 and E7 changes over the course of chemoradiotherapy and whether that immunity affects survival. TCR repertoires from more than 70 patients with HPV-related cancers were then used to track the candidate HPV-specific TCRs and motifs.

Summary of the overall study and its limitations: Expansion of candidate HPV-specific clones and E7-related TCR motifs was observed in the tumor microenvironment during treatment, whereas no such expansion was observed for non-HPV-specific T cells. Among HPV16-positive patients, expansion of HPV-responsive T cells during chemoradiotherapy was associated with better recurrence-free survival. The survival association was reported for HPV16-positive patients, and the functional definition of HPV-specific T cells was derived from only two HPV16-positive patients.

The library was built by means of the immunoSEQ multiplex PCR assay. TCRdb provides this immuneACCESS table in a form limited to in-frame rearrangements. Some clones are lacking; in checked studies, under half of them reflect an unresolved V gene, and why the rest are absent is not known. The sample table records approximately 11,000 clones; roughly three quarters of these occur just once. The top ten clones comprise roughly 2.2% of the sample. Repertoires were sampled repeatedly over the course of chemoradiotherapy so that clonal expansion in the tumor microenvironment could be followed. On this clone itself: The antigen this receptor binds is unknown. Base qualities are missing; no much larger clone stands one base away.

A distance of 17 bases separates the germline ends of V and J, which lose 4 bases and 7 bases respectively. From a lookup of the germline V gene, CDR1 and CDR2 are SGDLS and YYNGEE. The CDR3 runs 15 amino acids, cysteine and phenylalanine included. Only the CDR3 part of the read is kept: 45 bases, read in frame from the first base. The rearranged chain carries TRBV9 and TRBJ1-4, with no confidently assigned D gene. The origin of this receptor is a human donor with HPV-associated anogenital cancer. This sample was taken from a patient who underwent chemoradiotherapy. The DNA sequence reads TGTGCCAGCAGCCCCCACGTTAACAGCCCTGAAAAACTGTTTTTT. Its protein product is CASSPHVNSPEKLFF.